This entry lists 28 T cell receptor beta chains sequenced from one sample in a study of EBV T-cell therapy then PD-1 blockade in nasopharyngeal carcinoma. Treatment reported: AdE1-LMPpoly-expanded autologous EBV-specific T-cell therapy followed by anti-PD-1 nivolumab. TCRdb's table, derived via immunoSEQ multiplex PCR, lists solely in-frame clones and lacks some. The sample lists approximately 23,000 clones, roughly four fifths seen once, with roughly a quarter in the top ten. No antigen has been identified for these receptors. Sequencing used CD8+ T cells from blood, obtained at day -245 from a patient whose treatment included autologous EBV-specific T cells and nivolumab. The source of these receptors is a man between 40 and 49 years old with nasopharyngeal carcinoma.

The chain has TRBV6-5 and TRBJ2-5, with 11 bases that match TRBD2. In germline, CDR1 is MNHEY, CDR2 SVGAGI. The CDR3 sequence is 15 residues long. V trimming: 8 bases; J trimming: 2 bases; junction bases outside the gene matches: 7. CDR3 sequence (DNA): TGTGCCAGCGGTCTAGCGGGGGGATTACAAGAGACCCAGTACTTC. It is translated as CASGLAGGLQETQYF.

The rearrangement links TRBV11-1 to TRBJ2-5, with 8 bases matching TRBD2. The CDR3 runs to 16 residues. Germline-derived CDR1 and CDR2 are SGHAT and FQDESV (reference sequence). Trimming removed 1 base from V and 1 base from J; junction bases left unmatched: 5. For the CDR3, the DNA is TGTGCCAGCAGCTTAGTGGTAGCGGGGACCCAAGAGACCCAGTACTTC. This translates into CASSLVVAGTQETQYF.

This clone was observed a handful of times. The genes are TRBV19 and TRBJ1-6; 8 bases fit TRBD1. The germline CDR1 and CDR2 sequences are LNHDA and SQIVND (reference sequence). The V and J ends lost 4 bases and 10 bases, in that order; junction bases with no gene match: 9. The CDR3 loop spans 15 amino acids. CDR3 in DNA: TGTGCCAGTAGTAACCAGGACAGGGTTGGGTCACCCCTCCACTTT. This encodes CASSNQDRVGSPLHF. Full variable domain (outside the CDR3, taken from reference TRBV19 and TRBJ1-6): DGGITQSPKYLFRKEGQNVTLSCEQNLNHDAMYWYRQDPGQGLRLIYYSQIVNDFQKGDIAEGYSVSREKKESFPLTVTSAQKNPTAFYLCASSNQDRVGSPLHFGNGTRLTVT.

The chain links TRBV19 to TRBJ2-1; TRBD1 matches at 10 bases. The CDR3 contains 15 residues. Germline CDR1 is LNHDA and CDR2 is SQIVND (reference sequence). Trimming at V came to 4 bases and at J to 4 bases, leaving 4 bases not matched to a gene. The CDR3 protein is CASSRDRGGYNEQFF. CDR3 nucleotide sequence: TGTGCCAGTAGTAGGGACAGGGGAGGGTACAATGAGCAGTTCTTC.

V usage is TRBV5-4 and J usage is TRBJ1-2; 7 bases map to TRBD1. Trimming at V came to 5 bases and at J to 8 bases, leaving 12 bases not matched to a gene. Looked up from germline, CDR1 is SGHNT and CDR2 is YYREEE (reference sequence). This CDR3 region has 14 residues. The CDR3 DNA is TGTGCCAGCAGACCTAACAGGGGAGGATGGGGCTACACCTTC. Translated: CASRPNRGGWGYTF.

The V gene is TRBV7-9, the J gene TRBJ1-1; D possibly corresponds to TRBD1 (6 bases). The length of the CDR3 is 12 residues. The V and J ends lost 4 bases and 5 bases respectively, with 8 bases between them. Germline CDR1 is SEHNR and CDR2 is FQNEAQ (reference sequence). In DNA, the CDR3 is TGTGCCAGCAGCTCCCAGGGGACTGAAGCTTTCTTT. Its protein product is CASSSQGTEAFF.

The gene calls are TRBV4-2 and TRBJ2-1; D call uncertain. Germline assignment: CDR1 LGHNA and CDR2 YNFKEQ. V lost 0 bases, J lost 4 bases, and 10 bases lay in between. The CDR3 consists of 15 residues. The CDR3 DNA reads as TGTGCCAGCAGCCAAGATCGAGGCAGATACAATGAGCAGTTCTTC. Encoded protein: CASSQDRGRYNEQFF.

By share of the sample, this clone is medium-sized (0.01 to 0.1%). The chain recombines TRBV7-9 with TRBJ2-5; D might be TRBD2 (7 bases). V lost 1 base to trimming and J lost 7 bases, with 22 bases between them. CDR1 and CDR2 from the germline V gene are SEHNR and FQNEAQ (reference sequence). CDR3 length: 17 residues. Written as DNA, the CDR3 is TGTGCCAGCAGCTTAGGTCGGGCGGGGGCCTCTCTGTGGACCCAGTACTTC. The encoded protein is CASSLGRAGASLWTQYF.

A remark on this clone: A read error may account for a junction end that differs from germline. The chain uses TRBV11-3 and TRBJ2-2; D is undetermined. Germline CDR1 reads SGHNT; CDR2 reads YENEEA. The CDR3 is 14 amino acids. The CDR3 region is CASSVETFTGELFF. For the CDR3, the DNA is TGTGCCAGCAGCGTAGAGACCTTCACCGGGGAGCTGTTTTTT.

This clone showed up just once. Germline is not matched at one junction end, which may reflect a read error. The chain links TRBV24-1 to TRBJ2-3; 8 bases fit TRBD1. Per germline, CDR1 KGHDR and CDR2 SFDVKD. The CDR3 loop spans 14 amino acids. The CDR3 is CATSAQGAADTQCF. DNA for the CDR3: TGTGCCACCAGTGCCCAGGGGGCAGCAGATACGCAGTGTTTT.

The chain employs TRBV19 and TRBJ2-7; D not certain. The CDR3 loop spans 14 amino acids. V was pared by 0 bases and J by 0 bases, with 6 bases between. Germline V CDR1 and CDR2: LNHDA, SQIVND (reference sequence). The CDR3 region is CASSIERFSYEQYF. CDR3 bases: TGTGCCAGTAGTATAGAAAGGTTCTCCTACGAGCAGTACTTC.

In its sample, this clone was seen once. The V gene is TRBV7-3, the J gene TRBJ2-7; the D gene is possibly TRBD2 (6 bases). Trimming took 5 bases from V and 2 from J, leaving 13 bases between them. This CDR3 contains 14 residues. The germline CDR1 and CDR2 sequences are SGHTA and FQGTGA. The CDR3 DNA reads as TGTGCCAGCAGCCCCATTGCGGGGACCTACGAGCAGTACTTC. It codes for CASSPIAGTYEQYF.

J is TRBJ2-6 and V is TRBV15, with D tentatively TRBD2 (5 bases). V was trimmed by 5 bases and J by 0 bases, leaving 14 bases between them. Germline CDR1 is LNHNV and CDR2 is YYDKDF (reference sequence). The CDR3 is 17 amino acids. CDR3 residues: CATSLTDSNSGANVLTF. The CDR3 DNA follows: TGTGCCACCAGCCTGACGGACTCCAACTCTGGGGCCAACGTCCTGACTTTC.

This rearrangement joins TRBV25-1 to TRBJ1-2; D remains unclear. V was clipped by 5 bases and J by 8 bases, with 12 bases between them. CDR1 is MGHDK and CDR2 is SYGVNS in the germline V gene. This CDR3 has 12 residues. The CDR3 loop is CASSLPEIGYTF. The DNA for the CDR3 is TGTGCCAGCAGTTTACCCGAGATCGGCTACACCTTC.

This rearrangement joins TRBV10-3 to TRBJ2-7; D might be TRBD1 or TRBD2, each matching 6 bases. Trimming cost V 7 bases and J 7 bases, with 14 bases left between them. Germline V gene sequence: CDR1 ENHRY, CDR2 SYGVKD. This CDR3 is built from 12 residues. In nucleotides, the CDR3 is TGTGCCATCACGACAGGAGGGATGGAGCAGTACTTC. It translates to CAITTGGMEQYF.

This clone was detected only once. The chain uses TRBV10-3 and TRBJ2-3; a possible D gene is TRBD2 (6 bases). The CDR3 length is 15 residues. Germline V gene lookup returns CDR1 ENHRY and CDR2 SYGVKD. Trimming cost V 0 bases and J 4 bases, with 11 bases left between them. CDR3 protein: CAISESSRGSDTQYF. CDR3 nucleotides: TGTGCCATCAGTGAGTCGAGCCGGGGGTCAGATACGCAGTATTTT.

V usage is TRBV9 and J usage is TRBJ1-2; TRBD1 matches at 7 bases. V gave up 4 bases and J gave up 7 bases; unmatched junction bases: 16. Per germline, CDR1 SGDLS and CDR2 YYNGEE. This CDR3 comprises 16 residues. The CDR3 here is CASSNPRQGAAAGYTF. CDR3 DNA: TGTGCCAGCAGCAACCCCCGACAGGGAGCGGCAGCTGGCTACACCTTC.

The rearrangement joins TRBV6-4 to TRBJ2-1, with TRBD2 matching over 11 bases. The germline gives CDR1 MRHNA, CDR2 SNTAGT. This CDR3 has 15 amino acids. With 6 bases clipped from V and 4 bases from J, the junction kept 5 bases outside the gene matches. The CDR3 sequence is CASRELAGEYNEQFF. The CDR3 DNA sequence: TGTGCCAGCAGAGAACTAGCGGGGGAATACAATGAGCAGTTCTTC.

This chain uses TRBV6-1 with TRBJ1-6; D possibly corresponds to TRBD1 (5 bases). The CDR3 totals 16 residues. Germline CDR1 and CDR2: MNHNS and SASEGT. Trimming removed 2 bases at V and 7 bases at J, with 15 bases between. The CDR3 here is CASSESQGLGNSPLHF. CDR3 nucleotides: TGTGCCAGCAGTGAAAGTCAGGGTCTGGGGAATTCACCCCTCCACTTT.

J is TRBJ1-1 and V is TRBV5-6; D call uncertain. The CDR3 spans 13 residues. The V and J ends lost 5 bases and 4 bases respectively, with 12 bases between them. Germline CDR1 SGHDT, CDR2 YYEEEE. The CDR3 sequence: CASRGRRVTEAFF. Here the CDR3 DNA reads TGTGCCAGCAGAGGACGAAGGGTCACTGAAGCTTTCTTT.

The V gene is TRBV6-4, the J gene TRBJ2-1, with TRBD2 matching over 10 bases. Germline CDR1 and CDR2: MRHNA and SNTAGT. The CDR3 sequence is 15 residues long. J was trimmed by 0 bases and V by 4 bases; bases with no gene match: 0. This CDR3 is CASSVAGGSYNEQFF. CDR3 nucleotides: TGTGCCAGCAGTGTAGCGGGGGGCTCCTACAATGAGCAGTTCTTC.

V is TRBV27 and J is TRBJ1-1; D is undetermined. The CDR3 has 13 residues. V was clipped by 8 bases and J by 7 bases, with 17 bases between them. CDR1 is MNHEY and CDR2 is SMNVEV in the germline V gene (reference sequence). CDR3 bases: TGTGCCAGCGGGCACCTTACCGGACTTGAAGCTTTCTTT. Its translation is CASGHLTGLEAFF.

Only a few counts were recorded for this clone. V gene TRBV6-2 or TRBV6-3 combines with J gene TRBJ1-2; no clear D. V gave up 5 bases and J gave up 11 bases, with 18 bases separating them. There are 13 residues in the CDR3. Germline lookup yields CDR1 MNHEY and CDR2 SVGEGT. The CDR3 sequence: CASSPLVREGYTF. In nucleotides, the CDR3 is TGTGCCAGCAGTCCCCTAGTCCGGGAAGGTTACACCTTC.

This chain joins TRBV27 and TRBJ1-5; weak D call: TRBD1 (6 bases). This CDR3 region has 14 residues. Trimming cost V 5 bases and J 7 bases, with 15 bases left between them. Germline CDR1 MNHEY, CDR2 SMNVEV (reference sequence). This chain's CDR3 is CASSPQQGGQPQHF. The CDR3 coding sequence is TGTGCCAGCAGTCCCCAACAGGGAGGACAGCCCCAGCATTTT.

The chain recombines TRBV24-1 with TRBJ2-5, with no clear D. Looked up from germline, CDR1 is KGHDR and CDR2 is SFDVKD. This CDR3 has 13 residues. The V end was cut by 1 base, the J end by 2 bases, with 4 bases between. In nucleotides, the CDR3 is TGTGCCACCAGTGATTTCGGACAAGAGACCCAGTACTTC. This codes for CATSDFGQETQYF.

This sequence joins TRBV9 and TRBJ2-7, with D possibly TRBD1 on 5 matching bases. Trimming pared 0 bases from V and 7 bases from J, leaving 14 bases between. This CDR3 comprises 14 residues. Germline CDR1 reads SGDLS; CDR2 reads YYNGEE. The CDR3 bases are TGTGCCAGCAGCGTAGGACAGAAGATGGGGGAGCAGTACTTC. It yields the protein CASSVGQKMGEQYF. The full variable domain, its missing parts supplied by reference TRBV9 and TRBJ2-7, is DSGVTQTPKHLITATGQRVTLRCSPRSGDLSVYWYQQSLDQGLQFLIQYYNGEERAKGNILERFSAQQFPDLHSELNLSSLELGDSALYFCASSVGQKMGEQYFGPGTRLTVT.

V is TRBV7-6 and J is TRBJ2-7; D possibly matches TRBD1 or TRBD2 (7 bases each). The CDR3 is 15 amino acids. Germline V CDR1 and CDR2: SGHVS, FNYEAQ. Trimming removed 2 bases from V and 5 bases from J, with 16 bases in between. Here the CDR3 reads CASSLLGQGGNEQYF. The CDR3 DNA is TGTGCCAGCAGCTTATTGGGGCAGGGGGGGAACGAGCAGTACTTC. The full variable domain, in which reference TRBV7-6 and TRBJ2-7 provide the parts outside the CDR3, is GAGVSQSPRYKVTKRGQDVALRCDPISGHVSLYWYRQALGQGPEFLTYFNYEAQQDKSGLPNDRFSAERPEGSISTLTIQRTEQRDSAMYRCASSLLGQGGNEQYFGPGTRLTVT.

The chain carries TRBV12-5 and TRBJ2-1; 10 bases line up with TRBD2. The trim removed 5 bases at V and 5 bases at J, leaving 9 bases unmatched. CDR3 length equals 16 residues. Germline CDR1 LGHNT, CDR2 FRNRAP. CDR3 sequence reads: CASGPPERGGDNEQFF. As DNA, the CDR3 is TGTGCTAGTGGTCCCCCGGAGCGGGGGGGGGACAATGAGCAGTTCTTC. The entire variable domain, with the rest obtained from reference TRBV12-5 and TRBJ2-1, is as follows: DARVTQTPRHKVTEMGQEVTMRCQPILGHNTVFWYRQTMMQGLELLAYFRNRAPLDDSGMPKDRFSAEMPDATLATLKIQPSEPRDSAVYFCASGPPERGGDNEQFFGPGTRLTVL.